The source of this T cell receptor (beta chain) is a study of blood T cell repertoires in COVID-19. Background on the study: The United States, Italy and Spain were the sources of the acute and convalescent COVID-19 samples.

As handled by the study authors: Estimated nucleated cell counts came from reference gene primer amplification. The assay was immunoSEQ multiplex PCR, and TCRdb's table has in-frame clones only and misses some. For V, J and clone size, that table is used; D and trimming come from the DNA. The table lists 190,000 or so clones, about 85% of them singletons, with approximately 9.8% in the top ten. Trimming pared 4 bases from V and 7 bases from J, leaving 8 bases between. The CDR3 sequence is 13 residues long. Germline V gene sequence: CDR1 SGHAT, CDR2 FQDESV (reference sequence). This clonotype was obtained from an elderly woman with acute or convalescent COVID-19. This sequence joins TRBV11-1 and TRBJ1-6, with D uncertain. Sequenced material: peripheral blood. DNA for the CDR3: TGTGCCAGCAGCTCTGGCATAAATTCACCCCTCCACTTT. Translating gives CASSSGINSPLHF.